The clone carrying this TCR beta chain was seen just once. The antigen remains undetermined. Amplification used 60 Vbeta primers and 13 Jbeta primers. Some clones are missing from TCRdb's copy, which holds only in-frame ones; the method was immunoSEQ multiplex PCR. The sample records around 150,000 clones, around 83% being singletons. After removal of 2 bases from V and 6 bases from J, the junction contained 3 bases not matched to a gene. CDR1 is SGHTA and CDR2 is FQGTGA in the germline V gene. CDR3 length equals 14 residues. The sample belongs to a study of cytomegalovirus exposure and HLA in healthy donors. The wider study: Genotyping showed 81% of a few hundred donors falling in the Caucasian-associated ancestry cluster.

Notes on the study in general: Per a prior analysis, the majority of TCR beta V segments were productive roughly 87% or roughly 30% of the time.

Sequenced: PBMCs. The chain couples TRBV7-3 to TRBJ2-3, with TRBD2 matching over 9 bases. This receptor was obtained from a middle-aged man in good health and CMV-seropositive. In nucleotides, the CDR3 is TGTGCCAGCAGCTTAGCGGGAGGGTCGGATACGCAGTATTTT. This encodes CASSLAGGSDTQYF.